Each of the 7 T cell receptor beta chains below was sequenced from the same sample in a study of beta chain features in type 1 diabetes. Study-wide points: For Type 1 diabetes patients, all four CD4+ subsets carried TCRB CDR3s that were moderately but significantly shorter.

The whole isolated RNA underwent reverse transcription, so sequencing captured expressed TCRB transcripts. Sequencing was performed with immunoSEQ multiplex PCR; in TCRdb, only in-frame clones are kept and a portion is missing. The repertoire holds 150,000 to 200,000 clones, with more than 60% as singletons. Their recognized antigens are unknown. The source material was naive CD4+ T cells from blood. These TCRs come from a man aged 25 to 45 with type 1 diabetes.

The rearrangement joins TRBV30 to TRBJ2-1; D not certain. Deletions cut 3 bases from V and 0 bases from J, with 9 bases between. CDR1 and CDR2 (germline): GTSNPN, SVGIG (reference sequence). The CDR3 sequence is 14 residues long. The chain's CDR3 is CAWRPASSYNEQFF. The CDR3, as DNA: TGTGCCTGGAGACCGGCCAGCTCCTACAATGAGCAGTTCTTC.

This clone turned up a few times. The CDR3 DNA reads TGTGCCAGCAGGAGGACTAGCGCCACAGATACGCAGTATTTT. It encodes CASRRTSATDTQYF. This rearrangement joins TRBV5-6 to TRBJ2-3; 9 bases are a match to TRBD2. V shed 5 bases and J 2 bases; nucleotides not matched to a gene: 3. The CDR3 runs 14 residues. Germline lookup yields CDR1 SGHDT and CDR2 YYEEEE. The full variable domain, with the rest looked up from reference TRBV5-6 and TRBJ2-3, is DAGVTQSPTHLIKTRGQQVTLRCSPKSGHDTVSWYQQALGQGPQFIFQYYEEEERQRGNFPDRFSGHQFPNYSSELNVNALLLGDSALYLCASRRTSATDTQYFGPGTRLTVL.

The gene calls are TRBV9 and TRBJ1-6; D not certain. CDR1 and CDR2 from the germline V gene are SGDLS and YYNGEE. V was pared by 0 bases and J by 12 bases, with 7 bases between. The CDR3 spans 12 residues. CDR3 nucleotides: TGTGCCAGCAGCGTAGGGGTGGGACCCCTCCACTTT. Encoded protein: CASSVGVGPLHF.

V usage is TRBV28 and J usage is TRBJ2-1; 11 nucleotides align to TRBD1. With V trimmed by 8 bases and J by 10 bases, 7 bases remained unmatched. CDR1 MDHEN and CDR2 SYDVKM come from the germline V gene. This CDR3 has 13 amino acids. CDR3 loop: CASRGTGGEEQFF. The CDR3 DNA reads TGTGCCAGCCGGGGGACAGGGGGAGAGGAGCAGTTCTTC.

This chain connects TRBV28 to TRBJ2-6; D possibly corresponds to TRBD1 (6 bases). CDR1 and CDR2 from the germline V gene are MDHEN and SYDVKM. The CDR3 totals 15 residues. Trimming removed 6 bases from V and 4 bases from J, with 13 bases in between. CDR3 sequence: CASSSSGVGANVLTF. The CDR3 DNA is TGTGCCAGCAGCTCCTCAGGGGTCGGGGCCAACGTCCTGACTTTC. Full variable domain (remainder filled in from reference TRBV28 and TRBJ2-6): DVKVTQSSRYLVKRTGEKVFLECVQDMDHENMFWYRQDPGLGLRLIYFSYDVKMKEKGDIPEGYSVSREKKERFSLILESASTNQTSMYLCASSSSGVGANVLTFGAGSRLTVL.

The chain recombines TRBV7-2 with TRBJ2-1; no clear D gene. V was cut by 1 base and J by 3 bases, with 10 bases left in between. The CDR3 totals 15 residues. In germline, CDR1 is SGHTA, CDR2 FQGNSA. The CDR3 nucleotides are TGTGCCAGCAGCTTAGGAGACGGATACTACAATGAGCAGTTCTTC. Amino acids: CASSLGDGYYNEQFF.

V is TRBV7-2 and J is TRBJ1-2; D not resolved. The CDR3 totals 14 residues. V lost 6 bases to trimming and J lost 2 bases, with 13 bases between them. CDR1 is SGHTA, CDR2 FQGNSA, per germline. CDR3 nucleotides: TGTGCCAGCAGTGTCGGTAGAGGGAACTATGGCTACACCTTC. Its translation is CASSVGRGNYGYTF.